This passage covers 13 T cell receptor beta chains from one sample sequenced in a study of CD8+ T cells in alopecia areata. It was cDNA, reverse transcribed from extracted RNA, that served as the sequencing template. This table comes from immunoSEQ multiplex PCR, and its TCRdb copy is limited to in-frame clones, with some not included. The data contain tens of thousands of clones, about 45% of them seen just once; the ten biggest clones take up around 20%. Noted treatment: oral pan-JAK inhibitor, 5-10 mg twice daily. The sequences come from CD8+ T cells sorted from blood, collected at roughly week 36, from a patient treated with tofacitinib. These receptors all stem from a human donor with alopecia areata.

The chain recombines TRBV27 with TRBJ2-7; D may correspond to TRBD1 or TRBD2 (5 bases each). The germline V gene has CDR1 MNHEY and CDR2 SMNVEV (reference sequence). Deletions cut 5 bases from V and 3 bases from J, with 11 bases between. This CDR3 is 13 amino acids long. CDR3 DNA sequence: TGTGCCAGCAGTCACCGGGACGGCTACGAGCAGTACTTC. This codes for CASSHRDGYEQYF.

The chain has TRBV29-1 and TRBJ2-7, with 10 nucleotides matching TRBD2. V was pared by 7 bases and J by 6 bases, with 9 bases of the junction left unmatched. The CDR3 consists of 13 residues. The V gene's germline CDR1 is SQVTM and CDR2 ANQGSEA. DNA of the CDR3: TGCAGCGGGACTAGCGGAGACGCCCCCGAGCAGTACTTC. Its protein product is CSGTSGDAPEQYF.

A few counts support this clone. V and J are TRBV5-4 and TRBJ1-2; TRBD1 matches at 7 bases. The CDR3 is made up of 12 amino acids. V trimming: 4 bases; J trimming: 8 bases; junction bases outside the gene matches: 5. Germline V gene data show CDR1 as SGHNT and CDR2 as YYREEE (reference sequence). The CDR3 region has the DNA TGTGCCAGCAGCACACCGGGACAGGGCTACACCTTC. This sequence encodes CASSTPGQGYTF.

J is TRBJ2-1 and V is TRBV25-1, with 8 bases aligning to TRBD2. CDR3 length: 15 residues. The germline V gene encodes CDR1 MGHDK and CDR2 SYGVNS. V trimming: 4 bases; J trimming: 2 bases; junction bases outside the gene matches: 4. DNA of the CDR3: TGTGCCAGCAGTGGGTACGGGAGGGCCTACAATGAGCAGTTCTTC. It encodes CASSGYGRAYNEQFF.

This clone was counted a few times. This sequence joins TRBV6-5 and TRBJ2-1; TRBD1 aligns across 9 bases. This CDR3 has 14 residues. V trimming: 0 bases; J trimming: 9 bases; junction bases outside the gene matches: 3. Germline V lookup: CDR1 MNHEY, CDR2 SVGAGI. For the CDR3, the DNA is TGTGCCAGCAGTTACTCGACGACAGGGGGTGAGCAGTTCTTC. The encoded protein is CASSYSTTGGEQFF.

This clone was counted a few times. The chain uses TRBV27 and TRBJ2-1; D is unresolved. V was cut by 5 bases and J by 7 bases, with 9 bases left in between. Germline CDR1 and CDR2: MNHEY and SMNVEV (reference sequence). The CDR3 spans 12 residues. The CDR3 here is CASSPPGNEQFF. CDR3 sequence (DNA): TGTGCCAGCAGTCCCCCCGGAAATGAGCAGTTCTTC.

J is TRBJ1-1 and V is TRBV4-1, with 8 bases that match TRBD1. Germline values: CDR1 MGHRA, CDR2 YSYEKL. The CDR3 has 17 amino acids. With V trimmed by 2 bases and J by 5 bases, 13 bases remained unmatched. The CDR3 sequence: CASSQSTGATRGTEAFF. CDR3 in DNA: TGCGCCAGCAGCCAATCGACAGGGGCTACCAGGGGGACTGAAGCTTTCTTT.

This clone was picked up a small number of times. The genes are TRBV19 and TRBJ1-2; possible D gene TRBD1, 5 bases. V lost 3 bases and J lost 6, with 17 bases in between. CDR1 is LNHDA and CDR2 is SQIVND in the germline V gene (reference sequence). The CDR3 consists of 15 residues. The CDR3 sequence is CASSILGAQADGYTF. CDR3 sequence (DNA): TGTGCCAGTAGTATCCTCGGGGCCCAAGCAGATGGCTACACCTTC.

This clone was detected only a few times. V and J are TRBV29-1 and TRBJ2-1; the match to TRBD2 covers 8 bases. Trimming at V came to 6 bases and at J to 0 bases, leaving 4 bases not matched to a gene. The CDR3 sequence is 14 residues long. The germline CDR1 and CDR2 sequences are SQVTM and ANQGSEA. CDR3 DNA: TGCAGCGTCGGGGGGGGCAGCTCCTACAATGAGCAGTTCTTC. Residues: CSVGGGSSYNEQFF.

The rearrangement links TRBV7-9 to TRBJ1-5, with a possible D match to TRBD1 (5 bases). The CDR3 has 14 amino acids. Trimming shortened V by 1 base and J by 3 bases, and 7 bases separated the two germline ends. Germline V CDR1 and CDR2: SEHNR, FQNEAQ (reference sequence). DNA for the CDR3: TGTGCCAGCAGCTTAGAGGGGACCAATCAGCCCCAGCATTTT. It specifies CASSLEGTNQPQHF.

This chain connects TRBV6-4 to TRBJ2-3, with TRBD2 matching 7 bases. The CDR3 is 16 residues long. Germline V CDR1 and CDR2: MRHNA, SNTAGT. V lost 7 bases and J lost 2; bases outside the gene matches: 12. The CDR3 sequence is CASTQEREATTDTQYF. The CDR3 coding sequence is TGTGCCAGCACCCAAGAACGGGAGGCTACCACAGATACGCAGTATTTT.

The V and J genes are TRBV5-5 and TRBJ1-2; D is perhaps TRBD1 (6 bases). V was shortened by 4 bases and J by 0 bases, with 16 bases between the two germline ends. The V gene's germline CDR1 is SGHKS and CDR2 YYEKEE (reference sequence). The CDR3 is 16 residues long. CDR3 residues: CASSPLPGTTNYGYTF. CDR3 nucleotides: TGTGCCAGCAGCCCTCTTCCCGGGACAACTAACTATGGCTACACCTTC.

The table lists this clone with a few counts. This chain uses TRBV29-1 with TRBJ1-3, with no clear D. This CDR3 is 14 amino acids long. Trimming pared 4 bases from V and 0 bases from J, leaving 10 bases between. In germline, CDR1 is SQVTM, CDR2 ANQGSEA. CDR3 coding DNA: TGCAGCGTTGTCGAGCTGTCCTCTGGAAACACCATATATTTT. Translating it yields CSVVELSSGNTIYF.